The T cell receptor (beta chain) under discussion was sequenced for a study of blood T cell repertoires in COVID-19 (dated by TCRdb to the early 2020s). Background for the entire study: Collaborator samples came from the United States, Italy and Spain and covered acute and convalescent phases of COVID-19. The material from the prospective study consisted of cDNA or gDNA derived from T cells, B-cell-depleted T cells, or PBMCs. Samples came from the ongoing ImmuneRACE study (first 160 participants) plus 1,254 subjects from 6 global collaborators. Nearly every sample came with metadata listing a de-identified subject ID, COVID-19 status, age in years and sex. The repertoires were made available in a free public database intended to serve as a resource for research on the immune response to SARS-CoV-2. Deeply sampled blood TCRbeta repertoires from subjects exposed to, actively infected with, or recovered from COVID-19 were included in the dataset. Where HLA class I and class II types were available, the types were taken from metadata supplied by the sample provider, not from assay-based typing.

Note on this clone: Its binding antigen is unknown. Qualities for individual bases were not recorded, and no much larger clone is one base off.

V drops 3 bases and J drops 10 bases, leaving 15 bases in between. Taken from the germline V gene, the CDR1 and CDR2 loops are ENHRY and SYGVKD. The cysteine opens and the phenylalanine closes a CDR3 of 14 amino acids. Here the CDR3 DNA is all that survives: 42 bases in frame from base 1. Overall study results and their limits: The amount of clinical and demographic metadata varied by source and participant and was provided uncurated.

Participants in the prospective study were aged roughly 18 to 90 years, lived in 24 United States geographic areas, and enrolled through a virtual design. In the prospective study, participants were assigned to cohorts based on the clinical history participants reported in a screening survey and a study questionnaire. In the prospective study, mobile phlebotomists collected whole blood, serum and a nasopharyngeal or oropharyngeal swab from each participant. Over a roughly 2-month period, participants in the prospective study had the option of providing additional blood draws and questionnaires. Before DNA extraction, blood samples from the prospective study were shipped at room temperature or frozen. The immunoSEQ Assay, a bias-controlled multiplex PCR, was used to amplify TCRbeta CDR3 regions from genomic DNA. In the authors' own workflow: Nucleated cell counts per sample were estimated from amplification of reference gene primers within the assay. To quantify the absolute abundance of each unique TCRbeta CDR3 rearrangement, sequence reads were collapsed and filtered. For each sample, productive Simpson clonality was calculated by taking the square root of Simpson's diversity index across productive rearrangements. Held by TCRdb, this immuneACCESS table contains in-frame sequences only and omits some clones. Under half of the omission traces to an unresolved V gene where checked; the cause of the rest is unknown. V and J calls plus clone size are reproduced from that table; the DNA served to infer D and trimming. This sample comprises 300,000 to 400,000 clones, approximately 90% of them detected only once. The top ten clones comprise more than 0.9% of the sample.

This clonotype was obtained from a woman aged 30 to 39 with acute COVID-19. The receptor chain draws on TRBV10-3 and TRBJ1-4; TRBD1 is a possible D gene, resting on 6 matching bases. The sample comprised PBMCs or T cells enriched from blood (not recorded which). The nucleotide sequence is TGTGCCATCAGTGAATTTACAGGGAGTGGAAAACTGTTTTTT. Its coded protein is CAISEFTGSGKLFF.